Below, 24 T cell receptor beta chains from the same sample are listed, as sequenced in a study of shared clonotypes between healthy human individuals. Terminally differentiated effector memory CD45RA+ cells were left out of the naive CD8 fraction, which was CD45RO-negative and positively selected for CCR7. TCRdb's copy holds only in-frame clones and misses some; the assay was immunoSEQ multiplex PCR. The sample consists of millions of clones, about 95% of them appearing once. Source material: naive CD8+ T cells sorted from blood. These receptors were collected from a man between 18 and 35 years old in good health.

This rearrangement joins TRBV18 to TRBJ2-3; D is possibly TRBD1 or TRBD2 (5 bases each). The germline V gene encodes CDR1 KGHSH and CDR2 LQKENI. Trimming left V 2 bases short and J 1 base short, with 7 bases between. The length of the CDR3 is 14 residues. Written as DNA, the CDR3 is TGTGCCAGCTCACCAAGGGACCGCACAGATACGCAGTATTTT. As protein: CASSPRDRTDTQYF.

The J gene is TRBJ1-1, the V gene TRBV4-1; unclear D gene. The germline V gene has CDR1 MGHRA and CDR2 YSYEKL. The CDR3 is 15 amino acids. V lost 0 bases to trimming and J lost 1 base, with 9 bases between them. In nucleotides, the CDR3 is TGCGCCAGCAGCCAAGAGTCAGGACCGAACACTGAAGCTTTCTTT. Translation: CASSQESGPNTEAFF.

The V gene is TRBV10-1, the J gene TRBJ1-4; D is unclear. V was clipped by 3 bases and J by 8 bases, with 16 bases between them. The CDR3 spans 15 residues. CDR1 and CDR2 from the germline V gene are WNHNN and SYGVQD (reference sequence). The DNA of the CDR3 is TGCGCCAGCAGTGAAGACCGCACGGTTGGGGAAAAACTGTTTTTT. It specifies CASSEDRTVGEKLFF.

Regarding this clone: Within the sample, other DNA sequences also encode this same CDR3. This chain links TRBV11-2 with TRBJ2-5; a weak D match, TRBD2 (5 bases). Trimming removed 1 base at V and 1 base at J, with 7 bases between. Looked up from germline, CDR1 is SGHAT and CDR2 is FQNNGV. CDR3 length: 14 amino acids. The CDR3 loop reads CASSLAGSQETQYF. CDR3 bases: TGTGCCAGCAGCTTAGCGGGGTCCCAAGAGACCCAGTACTTC.

CDR3 in amino acids: CASSFIGEGDTQYF. CDR3 nucleotide sequence: TGTGCCAGCAGCTTTATCGGGGAGGGAGATACGCAGTATTTT. The rearrangement joins TRBV7-9 to TRBJ2-3; the match to TRBD2 covers 7 bases. CDR1 is SEHNR, CDR2 FQNEAQ, per germline (reference sequence). Trimming cost V 3 bases and J 5 bases; bases outside gene matches: 5. The length of the CDR3 is 14 residues.

This clone was seen only once. In the same sample, other DNA sequences code for this CDR3. The chain is built from TRBV9 and TRBJ2-5; D unclear. The germline V gene encodes CDR1 SGDLS and CDR2 YYNGEE. Trimming removed 0 bases from V and 3 bases from J, with 6 bases in between. The CDR3 is 13 residues long. CDR3 coding DNA: TGTGCCAGCAGCGTAGGTGGAAAAGAGACCCAGTACTTC. Translated: CASSVGGKETQYF.

The chain employs TRBV13 and TRBJ2-5; D might be TRBD2 (5 bases). Germline CDR1 reads PRHDT; CDR2 reads FYEKMQ (reference sequence). There are 14 residues in the CDR3. Trimming stripped 5 bases from V and 0 bases from J, with 10 bases between. CDR3 sequence: CASSRVRDQETQYF. The CDR3 coding sequence is TGTGCCAGCAGCCGCGTGAGGGACCAAGAGACCCAGTACTTC.

The V call is TRBV4-1, the J call TRBJ1-2; TRBD1 might be the D (5 bases). Germline V lookup: CDR1 MGHRA, CDR2 YSYEKL. This CDR3 spans 15 amino acids. Trimming removed 1 base from V and 2 bases from J, with 11 bases in between. The CDR3 is CASSQGARDNYGYTF. CDR3 in DNA: TGCGCCAGCAGCCAAGGGGCAAGGGACAACTATGGCTACACCTTC.

This chain connects TRBV4-3 to TRBJ2-1; 11 bases fit TRBD2. The junction had 12 bases not matched to a gene; V was cut back by 3 bases and J by 5 bases. The germline CDR1 and CDR2 sequences are LGHNA and YSLEER. CDR3 length: 18 amino acids. As DNA, the CDR3 is TGCGCCAGCAGCCAGGACCGGCGGACTAGCGGGTTGAACAATGAGCAGTTCTTC. Its protein is CASSQDRRTSGLNNEQFF.

The chain employs TRBV30 and TRBJ1-2; 8 bases match TRBD1. CDR1 is GTSNPN and CDR2 is SVGIG in the germline V gene (reference sequence). After removal of 4 bases from V and 0 bases from J, the junction contained 16 bases not matched to a gene. This CDR3 is built from 18 residues. DNA of the CDR3: TGTGCCTGGACCGGTTTCGGACAGGGTGCCTTGGCTAACTATGGCTACACCTTC. Translation gives CAWTGFGQGALANYGYTF.

V usage is TRBV4-1 and J usage is TRBJ2-7; D may be TRBD1 or TRBD2 (6 bases each). Trimming removed 1 base at V and 3 bases at J, with 13 bases between. The CDR3 covers 15 residues. Germline V gene data show CDR1 as MGHRA and CDR2 as YSYEKL. The CDR3 DNA is TGCGCCAGCAGCCAAGTAGGGGGGAAGATCTACGAGCAGTACTTC. Translating it yields CASSQVGGKIYEQYF.

This sequence joins TRBV5-1 and TRBJ1-4; D remains ambiguous. From germline, CDR1 is SGHRS and CDR2 YFSETQ. The CDR3 runs to 16 residues. Trimming took off 0 bases at V and 4 bases at J, with 13 bases between the two ends. The CDR3 sequence is CASSLGANLDNEKLFF. CDR3 DNA sequence: TGCGCCAGCAGCTTGGGGGCAAACCTCGATAATGAAAAACTGTTTTTT. Complete variable domain (other parts from reference TRBV5-1 and TRBJ1-4): KAGVTQTPRYLIKTRGQQVTLSCSPISGHRSVSWYQQTPGQGLQFLFEYFSETQRNKGNFPGRFSGRQFSNSRSEMNVSTLELGDSALYLCASSLGANLDNEKLFFGSGTQLSVL.

V usage is TRBV5-1 and J usage is TRBJ1-4, with unresolved D. Trimming stripped 4 bases from V and 5 bases from J, with 9 bases between. The germline gives CDR1 SGHRS, CDR2 YFSETQ. This CDR3 spans 13 amino acids. The CDR3 here is CASSQRYNEKLFF. CDR3 sequence (DNA): TGCGCCAGCAGCCAACGATACAATGAAAAACTGTTTTTT.

As regards this clone: Additional DNA sequences in this sample encode the identical CDR3. This chain links TRBV19 with TRBJ2-2, with D possibly being TRBD2 (6 bases). V lost 5 bases, J lost 3 bases, and 7 bases lay in between. The CDR3 has 13 residues. In germline, CDR1 is LNHDA, CDR2 SQIVND (reference sequence). The CDR3 DNA follows: TGTGCCAGTAGTTCGGGGGACACCGGGGAGCTGTTTTTT. Translating it yields CASSSGDTGELFF.

The J gene is TRBJ2-1, the V gene TRBV9, with no clear D. The germline V gene has CDR1 SGDLS and CDR2 YYNGEE. The germline V and J ends were trimmed by 3 bases and 7 bases, with 8 bases remaining between them. CDR3 size: 12 residues. CDR3 nucleotides: TGTGCCAGCAGCGACCTGCGGAATGAGCAGTTCTTC. Translated: CASSDLRNEQFF.

This chain links TRBV7-3 with TRBJ2-1; no clear D gene. CDR3 length: 13 residues. The germline V gene has CDR1 SGHTA and CDR2 FQGTGA. The V gene lost 4 bases and the J gene lost 3 bases, with 7 bases spanning the gap. CDR3 nucleotide sequence: TGTGCCAGCAGCTCAGGCCGCTACAATGAGCAGTTCTTC. Translation: CASSSGRYNEQFF.

The chain joins TRBV5-6 to TRBJ1-2; 8 bases fit TRBD1. Germline loops: CDR1 SGHDT, CDR2 YYEEEE. The CDR3 length is 14 residues. V shed 3 bases and J 2 bases; nucleotides not matched to a gene: 3. The chain's CDR3 is CASSYTGGNYGYTF. The CDR3 DNA sequence: TGTGCCAGCAGCTACACAGGGGGGAACTATGGCTACACCTTC.

This chain joins TRBV30 and TRBJ2-3; no definite D call. CDR1 and CDR2 from the germline V gene are GTSNPN and SVGIG (reference sequence). The germline V and J ends were trimmed by 4 bases and 8 bases, with 7 bases remaining between them. This CDR3 has 10 residues. Here the CDR3 DNA reads TGTGCCTGGATGAAGGGTACGCAGTATTTT. Its protein is CAWMKGTQYF.

The genes are TRBV11-2 and TRBJ2-5, with 10 bases fitting TRBD2. The CDR3 contains 16 residues. Trimming took 4 bases from V and 1 from J; bases not matched to a gene: 6. Germline loops: CDR1 SGHAT, CDR2 FQNNGV. The CDR3 DNA follows: TGTGCCAGCAGCTCCCCCGGACTAGCGGCCCAAGAGACCCAGTACTTC. Encoded protein: CASSSPGLAAQETQYF.

The rearrangement joins TRBV27 to TRBJ2-7; 7 bases are shared with TRBD1. Germline trimming cut 4 bases from V and 1 base from J; bases unmatched to any gene: 10. The germline V gene encodes CDR1 MNHEY and CDR2 SMNVEV (reference sequence). The CDR3 spans 16 residues. The DNA of the CDR3 is TGTGCCAGCAGTTCATCTACAGGGGATAGGTCCTACGAGCAGTACTTC. This translates into CASSSSTGDRSYEQYF.

The chain recombines TRBV9 with TRBJ2-5; D not resolved. The CDR3 covers 14 residues. The V gene's germline CDR1 is SGDLS and CDR2 YYNGEE. V was cut by 3 bases and J by 0 bases, with 9 bases left in between. CDR3 loop: CASSAEENQETQYF. In nucleotides, the CDR3 is TGTGCCAGCAGCGCAGAAGAAAACCAAGAGACCCAGTACTTC.

This chain joins TRBV4-3 and TRBJ2-1, with D maybe TRBD1 (5 bases). Per the germline V gene, CDR1 is LGHNA and CDR2 is YSLEER. V shed 2 bases and J shed 3 bases, with 11 bases lying between them. The CDR3 has 15 amino acids. The chain's CDR3 is CASSQNLDSYNEQFF. The DNA for the CDR3 is TGCGCCAGCAGCCAAAACCTCGACAGCTACAATGAGCAGTTCTTC.

In regard to this clone: The sample has other DNA sequences that encode this CDR3 too. The chain's CDR3 is CASSQDGGEQFF. Here the CDR3 DNA reads TGCGCCAGCAGCCAAGATGGGGGTGAGCAGTTCTTC. The chain is built from TRBV4-3 and TRBJ2-1; D may match TRBD1 or TRBD2 (5 bases each). Trimming stripped 0 bases from V and 9 bases from J, with 6 bases between. Germline CDR1 is LGHNA and CDR2 is YSLEER. CDR3 size: 12 residues.

The chain couples TRBV30 to TRBJ2-1; D might be TRBD2 (6 bases). Trimming pared 3 bases from V and 10 bases from J, leaving 19 bases between. The CDR3 contains 14 residues. CDR1 is GTSNPN, CDR2 SVGIG, per germline (reference sequence). The CDR3 sequence is CAWSLTGAGDEQFF. The CDR3 region has the DNA TGTGCCTGGAGCCTAACGGGAGCCGGCGACGAGCAGTTCTTC.